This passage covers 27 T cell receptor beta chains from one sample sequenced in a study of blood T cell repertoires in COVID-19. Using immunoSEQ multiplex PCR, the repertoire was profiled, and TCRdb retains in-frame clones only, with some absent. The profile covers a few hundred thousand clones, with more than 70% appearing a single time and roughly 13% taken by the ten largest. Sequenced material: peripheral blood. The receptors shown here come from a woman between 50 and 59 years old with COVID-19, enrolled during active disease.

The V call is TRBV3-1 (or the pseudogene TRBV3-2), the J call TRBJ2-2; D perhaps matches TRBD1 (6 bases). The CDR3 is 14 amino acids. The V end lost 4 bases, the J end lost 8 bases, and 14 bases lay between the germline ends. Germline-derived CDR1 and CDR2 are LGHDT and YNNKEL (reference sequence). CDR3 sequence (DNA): TGTGCCAGCAGCCCCCGACAGGTCGGTGGGGAGCTGTTTTTT. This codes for CASSPRQVGGELFF.

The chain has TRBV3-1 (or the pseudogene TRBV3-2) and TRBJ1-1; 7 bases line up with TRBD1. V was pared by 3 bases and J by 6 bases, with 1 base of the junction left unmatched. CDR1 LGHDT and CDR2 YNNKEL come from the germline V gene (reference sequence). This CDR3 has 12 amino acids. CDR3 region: CASSQQGAEAFF. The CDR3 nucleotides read TGTGCCAGCAGCCAGCAGGGGGCTGAAGCTTTCTTT.

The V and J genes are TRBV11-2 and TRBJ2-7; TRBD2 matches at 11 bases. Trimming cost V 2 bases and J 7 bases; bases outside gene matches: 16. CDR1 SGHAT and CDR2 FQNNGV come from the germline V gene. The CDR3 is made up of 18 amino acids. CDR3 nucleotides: TGTGCCAGCAGCTTATTAAGTATTCGGACTAGCGGGTCGCAGGAGCAGTACTTC. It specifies CASSLLSIRTSGSQEQYF. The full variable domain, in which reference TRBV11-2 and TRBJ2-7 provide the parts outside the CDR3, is EAGVAQSPRYKIIEKRQSVAFWCNPISGHATLYWYQQILGQGPKLLIQFQNNGVVDDSQLPKDRFSAERLKGVDSTLKIQPAKLEDSAVYLCASSLLSIRTSGSQEQYFGPGTRLTVT.

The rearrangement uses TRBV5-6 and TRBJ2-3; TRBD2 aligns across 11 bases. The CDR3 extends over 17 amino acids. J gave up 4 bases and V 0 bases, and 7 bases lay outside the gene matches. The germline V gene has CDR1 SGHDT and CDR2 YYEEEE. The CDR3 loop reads CASSLELAGATADTQYF. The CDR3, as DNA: TGTGCCAGCAGCTTGGAACTAGCGGGGGCCACCGCAGATACGCAGTATTTT.

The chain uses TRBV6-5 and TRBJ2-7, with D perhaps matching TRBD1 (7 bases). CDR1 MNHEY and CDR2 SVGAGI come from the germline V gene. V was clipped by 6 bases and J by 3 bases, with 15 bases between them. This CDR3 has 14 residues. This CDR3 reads CASSLNQGGYEQYF. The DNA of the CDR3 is TGTGCCAGCAGCTTGAACCAGGGGGGCTACGAGCAGTACTTC.

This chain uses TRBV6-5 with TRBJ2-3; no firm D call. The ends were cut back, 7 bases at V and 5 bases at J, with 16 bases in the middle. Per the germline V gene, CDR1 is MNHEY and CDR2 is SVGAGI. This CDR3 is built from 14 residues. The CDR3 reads CASKESATRDTQYF. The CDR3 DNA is TGTGCCAGCAAGGAGTCTGCAACCAGAGATACGCAGTATTTT.

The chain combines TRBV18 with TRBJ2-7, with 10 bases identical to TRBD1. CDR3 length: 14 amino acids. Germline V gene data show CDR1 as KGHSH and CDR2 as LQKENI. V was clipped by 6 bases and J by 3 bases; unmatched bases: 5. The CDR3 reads CASSPGQGFYEQYF. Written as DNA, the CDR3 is TGTGCCAGCTCGCCGGGACAGGGGTTCTACGAGCAGTACTTC. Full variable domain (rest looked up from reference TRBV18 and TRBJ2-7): NAGVMQNPRHLVRRRGQEARLRCSPMKGHSHVYWYRQLPEEGLKFMVYLQKENIIDESGMPKERFSAEFPKEGPSILRIQQVVRGDSAAYFCASSPGQGFYEQYFGPGTRLTVT.

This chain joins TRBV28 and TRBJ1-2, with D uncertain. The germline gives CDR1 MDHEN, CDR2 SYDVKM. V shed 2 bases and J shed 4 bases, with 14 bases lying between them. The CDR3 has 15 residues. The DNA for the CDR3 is TGTGCCAGCAGTTTAAGGAATCCGGGAATCTATGGCTACACCTTC. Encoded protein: CASSLRNPGIYGYTF.

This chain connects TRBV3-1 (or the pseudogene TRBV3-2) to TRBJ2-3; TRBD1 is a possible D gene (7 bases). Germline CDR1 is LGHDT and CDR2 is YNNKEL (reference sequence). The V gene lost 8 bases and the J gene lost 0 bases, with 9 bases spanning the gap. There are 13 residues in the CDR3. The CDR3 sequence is CASAGQSTDTQYF. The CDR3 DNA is TGTGCCAGCGCGGGACAGAGCACAGATACGCAGTATTTT.

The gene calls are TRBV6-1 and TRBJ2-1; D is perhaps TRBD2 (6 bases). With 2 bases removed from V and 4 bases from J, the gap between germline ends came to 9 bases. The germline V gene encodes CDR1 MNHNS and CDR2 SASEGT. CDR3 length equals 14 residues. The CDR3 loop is CASSETSPYNEQFF. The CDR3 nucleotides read TGTGCCAGCAGTGAAACTAGCCCATACAATGAGCAGTTCTTC.

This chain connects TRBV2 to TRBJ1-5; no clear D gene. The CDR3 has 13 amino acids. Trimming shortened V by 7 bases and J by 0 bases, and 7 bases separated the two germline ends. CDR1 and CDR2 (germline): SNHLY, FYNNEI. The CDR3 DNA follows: TGTGCCAGCATCGGGAATAGCAATCAGCCCCAGCATTTT. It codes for CASIGNSNQPQHF. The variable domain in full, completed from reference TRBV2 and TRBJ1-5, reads EPEVTQTPSHQVTQMGQEVILRCVPISNHLYFYWYRQILGQKVEFLVSFYNNEISEKSEIFDDQFSVERPDGSNFTLKIRSTKLEDSAMYFCASIGNSNQPQHFGDGTRLSIL.

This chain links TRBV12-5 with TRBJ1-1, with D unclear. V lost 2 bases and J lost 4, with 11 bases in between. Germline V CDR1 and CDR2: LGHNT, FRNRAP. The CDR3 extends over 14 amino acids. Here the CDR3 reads CASGLLTRSTEAFF. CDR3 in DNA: TGTGCTAGTGGTTTGCTAACGCGGAGCACTGAAGCTTTCTTT.

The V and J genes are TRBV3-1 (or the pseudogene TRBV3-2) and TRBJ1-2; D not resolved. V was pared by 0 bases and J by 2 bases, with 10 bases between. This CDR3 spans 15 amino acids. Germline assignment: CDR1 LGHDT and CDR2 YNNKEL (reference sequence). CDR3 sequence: CASSQESTRNYGYTF. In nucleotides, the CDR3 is TGTGCCAGCAGCCAAGAAAGTACGAGGAACTATGGCTACACCTTC.

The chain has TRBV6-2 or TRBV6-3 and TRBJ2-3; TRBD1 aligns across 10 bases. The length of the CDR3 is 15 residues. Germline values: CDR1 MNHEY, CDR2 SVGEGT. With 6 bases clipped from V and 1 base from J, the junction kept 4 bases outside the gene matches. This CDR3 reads CASSRQGAGTDTQYF. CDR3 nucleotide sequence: TGTGCCAGCAGCCGACAGGGGGCTGGCACAGATACGCAGTATTTT.

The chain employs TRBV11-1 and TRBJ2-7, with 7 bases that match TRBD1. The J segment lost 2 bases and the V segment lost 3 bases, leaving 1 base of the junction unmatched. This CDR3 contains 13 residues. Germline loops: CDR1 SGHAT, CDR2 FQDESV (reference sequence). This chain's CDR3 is CASSLGQTYEQYF. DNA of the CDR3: TGTGCCAGCAGCTTGGGACAGACCTACGAGCAGTACTTC.

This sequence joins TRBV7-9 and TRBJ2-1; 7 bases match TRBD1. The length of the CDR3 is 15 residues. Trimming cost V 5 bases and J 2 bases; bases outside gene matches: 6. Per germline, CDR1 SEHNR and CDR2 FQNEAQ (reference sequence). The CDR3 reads CASSQRQGPYNEQFF. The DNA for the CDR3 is TGTGCCAGCAGCCAGAGACAGGGACCCTACAATGAGCAGTTCTTC.

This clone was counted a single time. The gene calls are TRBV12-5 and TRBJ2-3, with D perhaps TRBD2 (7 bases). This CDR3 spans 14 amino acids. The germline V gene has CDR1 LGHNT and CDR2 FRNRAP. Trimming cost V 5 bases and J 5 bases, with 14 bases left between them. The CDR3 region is CASGPAGALDTQYF. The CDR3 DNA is TGTGCTAGTGGTCCCGCGGGGGCGTTAGATACGCAGTATTTT.

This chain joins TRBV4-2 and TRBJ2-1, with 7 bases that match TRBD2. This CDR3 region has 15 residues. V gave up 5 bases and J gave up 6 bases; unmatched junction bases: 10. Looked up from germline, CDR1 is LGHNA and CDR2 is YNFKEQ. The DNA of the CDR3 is TGTGCCAGCAGCGTCGAGGTCCTAGCGGTCAATGAGCAGTTCTTC. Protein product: CASSVEVLAVNEQFF.

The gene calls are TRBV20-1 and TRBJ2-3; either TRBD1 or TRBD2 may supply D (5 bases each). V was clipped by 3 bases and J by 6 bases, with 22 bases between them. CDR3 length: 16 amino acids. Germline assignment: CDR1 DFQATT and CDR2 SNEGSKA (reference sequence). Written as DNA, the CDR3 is TGCAGTGCTAGTGGGGCGGGCCCACGCAGCGCGGATACGCAGTATTTT. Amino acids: CSASGAGPRSADTQYF.

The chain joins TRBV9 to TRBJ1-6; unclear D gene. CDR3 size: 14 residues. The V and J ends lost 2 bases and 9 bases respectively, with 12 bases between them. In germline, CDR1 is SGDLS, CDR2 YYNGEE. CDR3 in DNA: TGTGCCAGCAGCGTGGAAAGGCGGGGTTCACCCCTCCACTTT. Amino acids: CASSVERRGSPLHF.

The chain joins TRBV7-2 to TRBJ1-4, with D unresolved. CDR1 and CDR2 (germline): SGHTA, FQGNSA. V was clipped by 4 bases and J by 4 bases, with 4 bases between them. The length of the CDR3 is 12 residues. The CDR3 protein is CASSSVNEKLFF. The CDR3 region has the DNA TGTGCCAGCAGCTCCGTTAATGAAAAACTGTTTTTT.

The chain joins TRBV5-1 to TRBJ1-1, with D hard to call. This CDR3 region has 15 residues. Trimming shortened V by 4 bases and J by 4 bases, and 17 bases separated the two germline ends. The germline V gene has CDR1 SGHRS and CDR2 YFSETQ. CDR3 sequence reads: CASSRRGGSFTEAFF. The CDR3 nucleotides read TGCGCCAGCAGCCGCCGGGGAGGGTCTTTCACTGAAGCTTTCTTT.

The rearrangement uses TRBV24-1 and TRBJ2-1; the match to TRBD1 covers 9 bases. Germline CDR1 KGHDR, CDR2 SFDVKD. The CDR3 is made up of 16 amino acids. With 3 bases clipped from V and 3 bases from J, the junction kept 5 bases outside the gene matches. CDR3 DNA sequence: TGTGCCACCAGTGATCCCCGACAGGGGGGCTACAATGAGCAGTTCTTC. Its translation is CATSDPRQGGYNEQFF.

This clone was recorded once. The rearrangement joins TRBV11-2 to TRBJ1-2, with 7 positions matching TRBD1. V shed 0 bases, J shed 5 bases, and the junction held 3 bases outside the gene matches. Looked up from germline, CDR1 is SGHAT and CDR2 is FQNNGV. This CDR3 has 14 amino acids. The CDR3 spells CASSLDRGDYGYTF. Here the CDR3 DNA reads TGTGCCAGCAGCTTAGACAGGGGGGATTATGGCTACACCTTC.

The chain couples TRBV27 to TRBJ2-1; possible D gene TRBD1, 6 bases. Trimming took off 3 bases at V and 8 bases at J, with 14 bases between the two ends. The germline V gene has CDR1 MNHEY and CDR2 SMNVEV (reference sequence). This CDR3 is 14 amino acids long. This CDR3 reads CASSLGPGDDEQFF. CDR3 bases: TGTGCCAGCAGTTTGGGTCCAGGGGATGATGAGCAGTTCTTC.

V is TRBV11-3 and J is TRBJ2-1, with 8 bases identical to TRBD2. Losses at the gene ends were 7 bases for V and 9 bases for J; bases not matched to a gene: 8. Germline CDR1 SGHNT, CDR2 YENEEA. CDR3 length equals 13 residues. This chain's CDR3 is CASTISGEGEQFF. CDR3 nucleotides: TGTGCCAGCACTATTAGCGGGGAAGGTGAGCAGTTCTTC.

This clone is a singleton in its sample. CDR3 residues: CASSLYPAGLYEQYF. DNA of the CDR3: TGTGCCAGCAGTCTTTACCCAGCGGGGTTGTACGAGCAGTACTTC. The chain combines TRBV6-4 with TRBJ2-7; 7 bases line up with TRBD2. The CDR3 is 15 residues long. Germline lookup yields CDR1 MRHNA and CDR2 SNTAGT. Germline trimming cut 5 bases from V and 4 bases from J; bases unmatched to any gene: 11.